Presented here are 27 T cell receptor beta chains from one specimen sequenced in a study of cytomegalovirus exposure and HLA in healthy donors. Amplification used 60 Vbeta primers and 13 Jbeta primers. Using immunoSEQ multiplex PCR, the repertoire was profiled, and TCRdb retains in-frame clones only, with some absent. The sample has about 100,000 clones; roughly 74% are singletons. Sequencing was done on a sample of PBMCs. The receptors here all came from a woman in her 40s in good health and CMV-seronegative.

This sequence joins TRBV19 and TRBJ2-3; D gene uncertain. Germline CDR1 LNHDA, CDR2 SQIVND (reference sequence). This CDR3 contains 15 residues. The ends were cut back, 3 bases at V and 0 bases at J, with 10 bases in the middle. CDR3 amino acids: CASSMLATSTDTQYF. The CDR3 DNA is TGTGCCAGTAGTATGCTTGCTACTAGCACAGATACGCAGTATTTT. The full variable domain, rest sourced from reference TRBV19 and TRBJ2-3, is DGGITQSPKYLFRKEGQNVTLSCEQNLNHDAMYWYRQDPGQGLRLIYYSQIVNDFQKGDIAEGYSVSREKKESFPLTVTSAQKNPTAFYLCASSMLATSTDTQYFGPGTRLTVL.

CDR3 coding DNA: TGCGCCAGCAGCCACGGACAGGAAAAACTGTTTTTT. Translated: CASSHGQEKLFF. The chain couples TRBV5-1 to TRBJ1-4; the D gene is possibly TRBD1 (6 bases). This CDR3 comprises 12 residues. V gave up 4 bases and J gave up 8 bases, with 9 bases separating them. The V gene's germline CDR1 is SGHRS and CDR2 YFSETQ. Together with reference TRBV5-1 and TRBJ1-4, the CDR3 gives the full variable domain: KAGVTQTPRYLIKTRGQQVTLSCSPISGHRSVSWYQQTPGQGLQFLFEYFSETQRNKGNFPGRFSGRQFSNSRSEMNVSTLELGDSALYLCASSHGQEKLFFGSGTQLSVL.

The sample holds a few counts of this clone. This chain uses TRBV30 with TRBJ1-2, with D uncertain. V lost 3 bases and J lost 5, with 13 bases in between. The CDR3 has 13 amino acids. The germline V gene encodes CDR1 GTSNPN and CDR2 SVGIG (reference sequence). In DNA form, the CDR3 reads TGTGCCTGGAGCCACGGTCTGAAATATGGCTACACCTTC. It specifies CAWSHGLKYGYTF.

This chain links TRBV29-1 with TRBJ2-2; D unclear. The CDR3 covers 12 residues. The germline V gene has CDR1 SQVTM and CDR2 ANQGSEA. V was shortened by 4 bases and J by 4 bases, with 7 bases between the two germline ends. Here the CDR3 reads CSVVLATGELFF. The CDR3 DNA reads TGCAGCGTTGTCTTGGCCACCGGGGAGCTGTTTTTT.

This chain uses TRBV10-3 with TRBJ2-2, with a tentative D call TRBD2 (6 bases). CDR3 length: 16 amino acids. V lost 0 bases and J lost 1, with 9 bases in between. CDR1 is ENHRY, CDR2 SYGVKD, per germline. CDR3 protein: CAISESGLGNTGELFF. The CDR3 DNA reads as TGTGCCATCAGTGAGTCGGGACTGGGGAACACCGGGGAGCTGTTTTTT.

This chain connects TRBV30 to TRBJ2-5; 8 nucleotides agree with TRBD2. With the DNA end fitting TRBJ2-7 better, the J assignment may be wrong. This CDR3 contains 13 residues. The germline CDR1 and CDR2 sequences are GTSNPN and SVGIG (reference sequence). This CDR3 is CAWSYGGAYEQYF. In DNA form, the CDR3 reads TGTGCCTGGTCCTACGGGGGGGCCTACGAGCAGTACTTC.

The J gene is TRBJ2-7, the V gene TRBV27; no firm D call. Germline V CDR1 and CDR2: MNHEY, SMNVEV (reference sequence). CDR3 length: 13 amino acids. The V gene lost 4 bases and the J gene lost 3 bases, with 10 bases spanning the gap. The CDR3 loop reads CASSSNAGYEQYF. In nucleotides, the CDR3 is TGTGCCAGCAGTTCAAACGCCGGCTACGAGCAGTACTTC.

The rearrangement links TRBV5-1 to TRBJ2-7, with 11 bases that match TRBD2. CDR1 and CDR2 (germline): SGHRS, YFSETQ. V shed 4 bases and J 6 bases; nucleotides not matched to a gene: 15. This CDR3 spans 17 amino acids. CDR3 sequence: CASSPLLAGGPRGEQYF. Written as DNA, the CDR3 is TGCGCCAGCAGCCCCTTATTAGCGGGAGGGCCGAGGGGCGAGCAGTACTTC.

The V call is TRBV29-1, the J call TRBJ2-2, with 10 bases fitting TRBD1. The ends lost 7 bases at V and 2 bases at J; junction bases unmatched: 7. This CDR3 has 15 residues. Germline V CDR1 and CDR2: SQVTM, ANQGSEA. CDR3 bases: TGCAGCGCCGACAGGGGGCGGGGTAACACCGGGGAGCTGTTTTTT. Its protein is CSADRGRGNTGELFF.

This chain uses TRBV6-6 with TRBJ2-1; D unclear. This CDR3 has 14 amino acids. Germline lookup yields CDR1 MNHNY and CDR2 SVGAGI (reference sequence). Trimming removed 7 bases at V and 3 bases at J, with 13 bases between. CDR3 amino acids: CASTTPPGYNEQFF. CDR3 DNA sequence: TGTGCCAGCACTACCCCTCCCGGCTACAATGAGCAGTTCTTC.

CDR3 DNA sequence: TGTGCCAGCAGCTTCGCGGGACAGGGGGTTAATGAGCAGTTCTTC. Translated, it gives CASSFAGQGVNEQFF. The V gene is TRBV5-8, the J gene TRBJ2-1, with TRBD1 matching over 11 bases. Germline-derived CDR1 and CDR2 are SGHTS and YDEGEE. With V trimmed by 2 bases and J by 7 bases, 5 bases remained unmatched. The CDR3 is 15 residues long.

The chain employs TRBV4-2 and TRBJ2-2; D may be TRBD1 (6 bases). This CDR3 spans 15 amino acids. V was clipped by 4 bases and J by 5 bases, with 14 bases between them. Germline-derived CDR1 and CDR2 are LGHNA and YNFKEQ. In DNA, the CDR3 is TGTGCCAGCAGCCCAGCTATAACAGGGACCGGGGAGCTGTTTTTT. It encodes CASSPAITGTGELFF.

In this sample, this clone turned up once. V is TRBV7-8 and J is TRBJ2-7; 7 positions match TRBD1. Germline assignment: CDR1 SGHVS and CDR2 FQNEAQ. The CDR3 runs 16 residues. V gave up 5 bases and J gave up 7 bases; unmatched junction bases: 17. CDR3 nucleotide sequence: TGTGCCAGCAGCAAAACACCGGGACAGCAACCGGGGGAGCAGTACTTC. Its translation: CASSKTPGQQPGEQYF.

This clone was detected only a few times. The chain uses TRBV7-2 and TRBJ2-7; 9 positions match TRBD1. V shed 3 bases and J 4 bases; nucleotides not matched to a gene: 7. Looked up from germline, CDR1 is SGHTA and CDR2 is FQGNSA. The CDR3 contains 15 residues. CDR3 protein: CASSLAPGTGYEQYF. The CDR3 bases are TGTGCCAGCAGCTTGGCCCCCGGGACAGGGTACGAGCAGTACTTC.

This sequence joins TRBV5-4 and TRBJ2-5; D may be TRBD1 (5 bases). The CDR3 has 13 residues. Trimming cost V 2 bases and J 5 bases, with 10 bases left between them. Germline V gives CDR1 SGHNT, CDR2 YYREEE (reference sequence). In DNA, the CDR3 is TGTGCCAGCAGCTTAGCAGGGTGGGAGACCCAGTACTTC. Residues: CASSLAGWETQYF.

This clone was found once. V and J are TRBV21-1 and TRBJ1-1. TRBV21-1 is labeled a pseudogene. The CDR3 contains 16 residues. CDR3 sequence (DNA): TGTGCCAGCAGCAACTCAGGGAGGCCCATGAACACTGAAGCTTTCTTT. It specifies CASSNSGRPMNTEAFF.

This rearrangement joins TRBV7-3 to TRBJ2-5, with TRBD2 matching 13 bases. Germline CDR1 is SGHTA and CDR2 is FQGTGA. With V trimmed by 4 bases and J by 5 bases, 13 bases remained unmatched. CDR3 length: 18 amino acids. The CDR3 nucleotides are TGTGCCAGCAGCTCCCCAGGGACTAGCGGGAAGACTCGGGAGACCCAGTACTTC. Amino acid sequence: CASSSPGTSGKTRETQYF.

The V gene is TRBV13, the J gene TRBJ2-3; D uncertain. The CDR3 has 14 amino acids. Germline CDR1 and CDR2: PRHDT and FYEKMQ (reference sequence). Deletions cut 2 bases from V and 3 bases from J, with 9 bases between. This CDR3 reads CASSLMEFTDTQYF. In DNA, the CDR3 is TGTGCCAGCAGCTTAATGGAGTTTACAGATACGCAGTATTTT. The full variable domain, with the rest looked up from reference TRBV13 and TRBJ2-3, is AAGVIQSPRHLIKEKRETATLKCYPIPRHDTVYWYQQGPGQDPQFLISFYEKMQSDKGSIPDRFSAQQFSDYHSELNMSSLELGDSALYFCASSLMEFTDTQYFGPGTRLTVL.

This chain uses TRBV5-6 with TRBJ1-1; D is undetermined. Germline lookup yields CDR1 SGHDT and CDR2 YYEEEE. Between the trimmed V and J ends, which lost 0 bases and 6 bases, there was a span of 12 bases. The CDR3 is 14 amino acids. For the CDR3, the DNA is TGTGCCAGCAGCTTGGGAGCGGCTTTCGCTGAAGCTTTCTTT. This translates into CASSLGAAFAEAFF.

The chain recombines TRBV9 with TRBJ2-3; TRBD2 aligns across 9 bases. The length of the CDR3 is 15 residues. Germline V gene lookup returns CDR1 SGDLS and CDR2 YYNGEE. The ends lost 7 bases at V and 2 bases at J; junction bases unmatched: 8. CDR3 in DNA: TGTGCCAGCGGCGCCACTAGCGGGTTCACAGATACGCAGTATTTT. Encoded protein: CASGATSGFTDTQYF.

V gene TRBV4-1 combines with J gene TRBJ2-7; 9 bases align to TRBD2. Germline V gives CDR1 MGHRA, CDR2 YSYEKL. CDR3 length: 15 residues. V lost 1 base, J lost 6 bases, and 7 bases stayed unmatched. CDR3 in amino acids: CASSQGGGAQCEQYF. As DNA, the CDR3 is TGCGCCAGCAGCCAAGGCGGGGGGGCCCAATGCGAGCAGTACTTC.

Concerning this clone: The junction departs from germline at one end; a sequencing error may be responsible. The chain joins TRBV7-9 to TRBJ2-2, with D maybe TRBD1 (7 bases). Looked up from germline, CDR1 is SEHNR and CDR2 is FQNEAQ (reference sequence). CDR3 length: 15 residues. CDR3 sequence (DNA): TGTTCCAGCAGCTTAGATGCGACAGGGAGGAGGGAGCTGTTTTTT. Translation gives CSSSLDATGRRELFF.

As regards this clone: The junction departs from the called germline gene at one end, perhaps through a read error. This chain connects TRBV7-9 to TRBJ2-7; D ambiguous. CDR3 length equals 14 residues. Germline V lookup: CDR1 SEHNR, CDR2 FQNEAQ (reference sequence). CDR3: CSSSLGNSHHEQYF. The CDR3 nucleotides read TGTTCCAGCAGCTTAGGAAACAGTCACCACGAGCAGTACTTC.

This chain connects TRBV5-1 to TRBJ2-1, with TRBD1 as a possible D gene (5 bases). Per the germline V gene, CDR1 is SGHRS and CDR2 is YFSETQ. The V and J ends lost 0 bases and 7 bases respectively, with 11 bases between them. The CDR3 has 14 residues. The CDR3 sequence is CASSLGQIGNEQFF. The CDR3 bases are TGCGCCAGCAGCTTGGGACAGATCGGAAATGAGCAGTTCTTC.

The chain combines TRBV4-2 with TRBJ2-1; D remains ambiguous. The CDR3 is made up of 13 amino acids. V dropped 2 bases and J dropped 6 bases, with 8 bases sitting between them. The germline CDR1 and CDR2 sequences are LGHNA and YNFKEQ. The CDR3 sequence is CASSQPRTNEQFF. The CDR3 DNA is TGTGCCAGCAGCCAACCCAGAACCAATGAGCAGTTCTTC.

This rearrangement joins TRBV4-3 to TRBJ1-4; D might be TRBD1 (5 bases). Germline loops: CDR1 LGHNA, CDR2 YSLEER. Trimming took off 0 bases at V and 2 bases at J, with 10 bases between the two ends. The CDR3 totals 16 residues. Here the CDR3 reads CASSQDFRATNEKLFF. The CDR3 nucleotides read TGCGCCAGCAGCCAAGATTTCAGGGCGACTAATGAAAAACTGTTTTTT.

V and J are TRBV9 and TRBJ1-1; 8 bases are shared with TRBD1. There are 15 residues in the CDR3. The J segment lost 1 base and the V segment lost 4 bases, leaving 6 bases of the junction unmatched. The germline V gene has CDR1 SGDLS and CDR2 YYNGEE. The CDR3 nucleotides are TGTGCCAGCAGCTCTCGGACAGGGAGGAACACTGAAGCTTTCTTT. It specifies CASSSRTGRNTEAFF.